These T cell receptor beta chains were read from a single sample in a study of blood T cell repertoires in COVID-19. The data were produced by immunoSEQ multiplex PCR, yet TCRdb's version contains in-frame clones alone and is incomplete. Of about 220,000 clones listed, 80% are singletons. Sequences were obtained from peripheral blood. The receptors derive from a human donor in a cohort sampled during active COVID-19. Each CDR3 is given with its conserved first and last residue.

>TRBV9|TRBJ2-7
CASSVGLAATYEQYF
>TRBV3-1/TRBV3-2|TRBJ2-7
CASSGGLGLLGEQYF
>TRBV5-4|TRBJ2-7
CASSLAGEVREQYF
>TRBV2|TRBJ1-2
CASTPTGAFEWGYTF
>TRBV28|TRBJ1-2
CASSLTQAVGGYTF
>TRBV27|TRBJ2-3
CASSLRSGRTDTQYF
>TRBV7-2|TRBJ1-4
CASSPRTGGEKLFF
>TRBV19|TRBJ1-5
CASSMGEGNQPQHF
>TRBV11-2|TRBJ2-3
CASSSRTSGTADTQYF
>TRBV14|TRBJ1-2
CASSQVHSYGYTF
>TRBV9|TRBJ2-7
CASSAASGLTYEQYF
>TRBV6-5|TRBJ1-2
CASGGATGSDYGYTF
>TRBV19|TRBJ2-5
CASSIGLGRVPRFPQETQYF
>TRBV7-8|TRBJ2-2
CASSLAPNRVGGELFF
>TRBV11-2|TRBJ1-1
CASSFYTMNTEAFF
>TRBV2|TRBJ2-1
CASSRTSGSSYNEQFF
>TRBV6-1|TRBJ2-7
CASSESHSLYEQYF
>TRBV6-1|TRBJ2-7
CASSEIGGQRPEQYF
>TRBV30|TRBJ2-3
CAWSVLRTGTSTDTQYF
>TRBV29-1|TRBJ2-3
CSVVRTSDTQYF
>TRBV19|TRBJ1-1
CASSIAGTVLTEAFF
>TRBV30|TRBJ2-7
CAWSGGRAGSYEQYF
>TRBV4-3|TRBJ1-5
CASSRTIDRVNQPQHF
>TRBV3-1/TRBV3-2|TRBJ2-7
CASSLRFSGEQYF
>TRBV10-3|TRBJ2-1
CAISARNEQFF
>TRBV7-2|TRBJ1-3
CASSPRTGFTSGNTIYF
>TRBV19|TRBJ2-2
CASSIDRGRVGELFF
>TRBV29-1|TRBJ1-6
CSARDSYNSPLHF
>TRBV11-2|TRBJ1-5
CASSLAAGQPQHF
>TRBV30|TRBJ2-2
CACRTRGRNTGELFF
>TRBV9|TRBJ2-2
CASSVVQGAYKDTGELFF
>TRBV9|TRBJ2-4
CASSLTGGQNIQYF
>TRBV24-1|TRBJ2-5
CATSDSRLAGDQETQYF
>TRBV4-2|TRBJ2-7
CASSQLPEAGALYEQYF
>TRBV30|TRBJ2-3
CAWSVLAGVRTDTQYF
>TRBV12-3/TRBV12-4|TRBJ2-5
CASSFAGLETQYF
>TRBV5-1|TRBJ2-3
CASRATSGGRADTQYF
>TRBV5-5|TRBJ1-1
CASSIPQVATEAFF
>TRBV21-1|TRBJ1-1
CASSRENCWSFF
>TRBV28|TRBJ1-2
CASSLGSRTYGYTF
>TRBV11-2|TRBJ1-6
CASSPLAWENNSPLHF
>TRBV7-2|TRBJ2-3
CASSPQYDTQYF
>TRBV27|TRBJ2-7
CASSPYPPLADIGEQYF
>TRBV28|TRBJ1-2
CASSAESRVYGYTF
>TRBV6-5|TRBJ2-3
CASSPGTIMGDTQYF
>TRBV19|TRBJ2-7
CASSPGLPSYEQYF
>TRBV6-4|TRBJ1-1
CASSESGASDTEAFF
>TRBV28|TRBJ2-7
CASSLRTDTYEQYF
>TRBV18|TRBJ2-7
CASSPLPRTSGRVLSYEQYF
>TRBV5-1|TRBJ2-7
CASSQTGGAQLYEQYF
>TRBV29-1|TRBJ1-4
CSVTDNEKLFF
>TRBV14|TRBJ2-6
CASSQEKQGTGANVLTF
>TRBV30|TRBJ1-2
CAWSAREANYGYTF
>TRBV19|TRBJ2-7
CASTHRDRSEQYF
>TRBV7-3|TRBJ2-7
CASSFRDRGDEQYF
>TRBV6-6|TRBJ1-1
CASGDRGGNTEAFF